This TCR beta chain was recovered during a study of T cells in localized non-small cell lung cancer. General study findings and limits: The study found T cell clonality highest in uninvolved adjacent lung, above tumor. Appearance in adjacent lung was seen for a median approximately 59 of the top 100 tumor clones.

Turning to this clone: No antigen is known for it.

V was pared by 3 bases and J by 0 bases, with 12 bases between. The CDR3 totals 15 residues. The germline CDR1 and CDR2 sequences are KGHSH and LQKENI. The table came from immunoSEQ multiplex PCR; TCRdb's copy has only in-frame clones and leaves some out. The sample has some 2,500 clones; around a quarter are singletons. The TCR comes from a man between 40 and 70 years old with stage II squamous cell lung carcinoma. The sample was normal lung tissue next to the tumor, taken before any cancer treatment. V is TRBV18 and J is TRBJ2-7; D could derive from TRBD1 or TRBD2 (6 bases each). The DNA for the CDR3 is TGTGCCAGCTCACCGGGGGCGACTAGCTCCTACGAGCAGTACTTC. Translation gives CASSPGATSSYEQYF.